The rows below give T cell receptor beta chains drawn from one sample of a study of blood T cells in healthy people across ages. TCRdb recomputed calls from the 5' RACE reads with MiXCR, one row per CDR3 protein. Of fewer than 2,000,000 distinct CDR3 sequences listed, approximately 32% are singletons. Sequenced: blood. Source of these receptors: a woman younger than 45 in good health. Both conserved end residues are part of each CDR3. A D gene is named only where the DNA matches it firmly. Only part of the rows carry a size: once, few, many, or a class if the clone is expanded.

J gene: TRBJ2-3
clone size: -
D gene: -
V gene: TRBV3-1
CDR3 DNA: TGTGCCAGCAGCCAAGACCGCGGGGTGGTATCTAGCACAGATACGCAGTATTTT
CDR3 protein: CASSQDRGVVSSTDTQYF

J gene: TRBJ1-5
clone size: -
D gene: -
V gene: TRBV6-1
CDR3 DNA: TGTGCCAGCAGTGAAGCGGGCCCAGTCAATCAGCCCCAGCATTTT
CDR3 protein: CASSEAGPVNQPQHF

J gene: TRBJ1-1
clone size: few
D gene: -
V gene: TRBV15
CDR3 DNA: TGTGCCACCAGCAGAGATCTTTTTTCGGACACTGAAGCTTTCTTT
CDR3 protein: CATSRDLFSDTEAFF

J gene: TRBJ2-3
clone size: -
D gene: -
V gene: TRBV9
CDR3 DNA: TGTGCCAGCAGCGCTGGGGGGAAGGCTGCAGATACGCAGTATTTT
CDR3 protein: CASSAGGKAADTQYF

J gene: TRBJ2-2
clone size: -
D gene: -
V gene: TRBV20-1
CDR3 DNA: TGCAGTGCTTTCACGGTATCACAGGGCCACGGGGAGCTGTTTTTT
CDR3 protein: CSAFTVSQGHGELFF

J gene: TRBJ2-1
clone size: few
D gene: TRBD2
V gene: TRBV12-3/TRBV12-4
CDR3 DNA: TGTGCCAGCAGTTTAAAGAGCGGGACCTACAATGAGCAGTTCTTC
CDR3 protein: CASSLKSGTYNEQFF

J gene: TRBJ2-7
clone size: -
D gene: TRBD2
V gene: TRBV20-1
CDR3 DNA: TGCAGTGGACGTAGCGGGTCTCCTGCCGCCCAGTACTTC
CDR3 protein: CSGRSGSPAAQYF

J gene: TRBJ2-7
clone size: many
D gene: -
V gene: TRBV9
CDR3 DNA: TGTGCCAGCAGTCCCTTGGGTTCTTCCTACGAGCAGTACTTC
CDR3 protein: CASSPLGSSYEQYF

J gene: TRBJ2-7
clone size: few
D gene: -
V gene: TRBV10-3
CDR3 DNA: TGTGCCATCAGTAACCCCCACGGAATCTACGAGCAGTACTTC
CDR3 protein: CAISNPHGIYEQYF

J gene: TRBJ2-1
clone size: -
D gene: -
V gene: TRBV28
CDR3 DNA: TGTGCCAGCAGTTTGGAGCGTCCGGGAGAGCAGTTCTTC
CDR3 protein: CASSLERPGEQFF

J gene: TRBJ2-1
clone size: -
D gene: -
V gene: TRBV12-3/TRBV12-4
CDR3 DNA: TGTGCCAGCAGCCAAGGGCAAAGGGCAGAGGAGCAGTTCTTC
CDR3 protein: CASSQGQRAEEQFF

J gene: TRBJ1-5
clone size: -
D gene: -
V gene: TRBV28
CDR3 DNA: TGTGCCAGCAAAGAACCCCTTAGGGAAAATCAGCCCCAGCATTTT
CDR3 protein: CASKEPLRENQPQHF

J gene: TRBJ2-7
clone size: few
D gene: -
V gene: TRBV21-1
CDR3 DNA: TGTGCCCGACGGCCTCCGAAAGCCTACGAGCAGTACTTC
CDR3 protein: CARRPPKAYEQYF

J gene: TRBJ1-1
clone size: few
D gene: -
V gene: TRBV27
CDR3 DNA: TGTGCTAGCAGTACCAGACGGGGTAGCAGGGGCACTGAAGCTTTCTTT
CDR3 protein: CASSTRRGSRGTEAFF

J gene: TRBJ2-2
clone size: few
D gene: -
V gene: TRBV2
CDR3 DNA: TGTGCCAGCAGGGAGGGGGGCACCGGGGAGCTGTTTTTT
CDR3 protein: CASREGGTGELFF

J gene: TRBJ1-2
clone size: -
D gene: TRBD1
V gene: TRBV6-5
CDR3 DNA: TGTGCCAGCAGTTATGGGGACAGGGGAATGAAAGGCTACACCTTC
CDR3 protein: CASSYGDRGMKGYTF

J gene: TRBJ2-7
clone size: many
D gene: -
V gene: TRBV5-1
CDR3 DNA: TGCGCCAGCAGCCCGCAGGGTGCCGAGCAGTACTTC
CDR3 protein: CASSPQGAEQYF

J gene: TRBJ1-1
clone size: -
D gene: -
V gene: TRBV12-3/TRBV12-4
CDR3 DNA: TGTGCCAGCAGTGGACGGGACAAAGCTTTCTTT
CDR3 protein: CASSGRDKAFF

J gene: TRBJ1-2
clone size: few
D gene: TRBD1
V gene: TRBV10-3
CDR3 DNA: TGTGCCATCAGTGGTCCGGGACAGGGGCTTGGCTATGGCTACACCTTC
CDR3 protein: CAISGPGQGLGYGYTF

J gene: TRBJ2-1
clone size: few
D gene: -
V gene: TRBV6-5
CDR3 DNA: TGTGCCAGCAGTAGGGGGGGCCACGCCTACAATGAGCAGTTCTTC
CDR3 protein: CASSRGGHAYNEQFF

J gene: TRBJ2-3
clone size: few
D gene: TRBD2
V gene: TRBV20-1
CDR3 DNA: TGCAGTGCTAGCCTAGCGGGAGATACGCAGTATTTT
CDR3 protein: CSASLAGDTQYF

J gene: TRBJ2-1
clone size: -
D gene: -
V gene: TRBV15
CDR3 DNA: TGTGCCACCAGCAGAGATGATCTGTCAAACTCCGGTGAGCAGTTCTTC
CDR3 protein: CATSRDDLSNSGEQFF

J gene: TRBJ1-2
clone size: -
D gene: -
V gene: TRBV4-2
CDR3 DNA: TGTGCCAGCAGCCAAGGGTTGGGGACACCTCTATACTATGGCTACACCTTC
CDR3 protein: CASSQGLGTPLYYGYTF

J gene: TRBJ1-2
clone size: few
D gene: -
V gene: TRBV7-9
CDR3 DNA: TGTGCCAGCAGCTTTGGACAGCCATTGGGCTACACCTTC
CDR3 protein: CASSFGQPLGYTF

J gene: TRBJ2-5
clone size: -
D gene: -
V gene: TRBV3-1
CDR3 DNA: TGTGCCAGCAGCCAAGATCTAGGGCGAGGCCCGCAAGAGACCCAGTACTTC
CDR3 protein: CASSQDLGRGPQETQYF

J gene: TRBJ1-1
clone size: few
D gene: -
V gene: TRBV29-1
CDR3 DNA: TGCAGCGTTGATTTGGACACGATGAACACTGAAGCTTTCTTT
CDR3 protein: CSVDLDTMNTEAFF

J gene: TRBJ1-5
clone size: few
D gene: TRBD1
V gene: TRBV10-3
CDR3 DNA: TGTGCCATCAGGGCGGACAGGGATCAGCCCCAGCATTTT
CDR3 protein: CAIRADRDQPQHF

J gene: TRBJ2-3
clone size: -
D gene: -
V gene: TRBV27
CDR3 DNA: TGTGCCAGCAGTGCCCTGACCGTGAGCACGGATACGCAGTATTTT
CDR3 protein: CASSALTVSTDTQYF

J gene: TRBJ1-2
clone size: -
D gene: -
V gene: TRBV28
CDR3 DNA: TGTGCCAGCAGACGAAGGGGGGCGGATGGCTACACCTTC
CDR3 protein: CASRRRGADGYTF

J gene: TRBJ2-5
clone size: -
D gene: TRBD1
V gene: TRBV11-2
CDR3 DNA: TGTGCCAGCAGCCGTATAGGACAGGACCAAGAGACCCAGTACTTC
CDR3 protein: CASSRIGQDQETQYF

J gene: TRBJ1-5
clone size: -
D gene: -
V gene: TRBV28
CDR3 DNA: TGTGCCAGCAGTTCGCGTTTGAGCAATCAGCCCCAGCATTTT
CDR3 protein: CASSSRLSNQPQHF

J gene: TRBJ2-7
clone size: few
D gene: -
V gene: TRBV29-1
CDR3 DNA: TGCAGCGGCGGGACGCCATCCTACGAGCAGTACTTC
CDR3 protein: CSGGTPSYEQYF

J gene: TRBJ2-7
clone size: few
D gene: -
V gene: TRBV5-1
CDR3 DNA: TGCGCCAGCAGCATGTTCGACGAGAACGAGCAGTACTTC
CDR3 protein: CASSMFDENEQYF

J gene: TRBJ2-3
clone size: few
D gene: -
V gene: TRBV11-2
CDR3 DNA: TGTGCCAGCAGCTTAGGATCAAAGGATACGCAGTATTTT
CDR3 protein: CASSLGSKDTQYF

J gene: TRBJ2-1
clone size: -
D gene: TRBD2
V gene: TRBV12-5
CDR3 DNA: TGTGCTAGTGGTTTGGTTTATAGCGGGGGGCCTTCCTACAATGAGCAGTTCTTC
CDR3 protein: CASGLVYSGGPSYNEQFF

J gene: TRBJ2-7
clone size: few
D gene: TRBD1
V gene: TRBV6-5
CDR3 DNA: TGTGCCAGCAGTCAACGGGACAGATCCTACGAGCAGTACTTC
CDR3 protein: CASSQRDRSYEQYF

J gene: TRBJ2-7
clone size: many
D gene: -
V gene: TRBV29-1
CDR3 DNA: TGCAGCGTTGAATATTGGGGGGAGCAGTACTTC
CDR3 protein: CSVEYWGEQYF

J gene: TRBJ2-3
clone size: few
D gene: -
V gene: TRBV7-2
CDR3 DNA: TGTGCCAGCAGCTTCGGACCGACGGTAGATACGCAGTATTTT
CDR3 protein: CASSFGPTVDTQYF

J gene: TRBJ1-4
clone size: -
D gene: TRBD1
V gene: TRBV3-1
CDR3 DNA: TGTGCCAGCAGCCATTCGACAGGGGTAGAAACTAATGAAGAACTGTTTTTT
CDR3 protein: CASSHSTGVETNEELFF

J gene: TRBJ2-1
clone size: -
D gene: TRBD1
V gene: TRBV25-1
CDR3 DNA: TGTGCCAGCAGTGGCCGGGACAGGGCCTACAATGAGCAGTTCTTC
CDR3 protein: CASSGRDRAYNEQFF

J gene: TRBJ2-7
clone size: many
D gene: TRBD2
V gene: TRBV4-2
CDR3 DNA: TGTGCCAGCAGCCAGGGACTAGCGGACTACGAGCAGTACTTC
CDR3 protein: CASSQGLADYEQYF

J gene: TRBJ1-4
clone size: few
D gene: -
V gene: TRBV27
CDR3 DNA: TGTGCCAGCAGTTTAAGTAGAGGGCTCAATGAAAAACTGTTTTTT
CDR3 protein: CASSLSRGLNEKLFF

J gene: TRBJ2-1
clone size: -
D gene: TRBD2
V gene: TRBV18
CDR3 DNA: TGTGCCAGCTCACCAAGAGGAGCGGGAGTGAATGAGCAGTTCTTC
CDR3 protein: CASSPRGAGVNEQFF

J gene: TRBJ2-3
clone size: -
D gene: TRBD2
V gene: TRBV6-5
CDR3 DNA: TGTGCCAGCAGCCCACCGGGAGGGCGGCGCACAGATACGCAGTATTTT
CDR3 protein: CASSPPGGRRTDTQYF

J gene: TRBJ1-1
clone size: -
D gene: -
V gene: TRBV5-1
CDR3 DNA: TGCGCCAGCAGCATGGACACTCTGAACACTGAAGCTTTCTTT
CDR3 protein: CASSMDTLNTEAFF

J gene: TRBJ2-5
clone size: many
D gene: TRBD1
V gene: TRBV10-3
CDR3 DNA: TGTGCCATCAGTCCTGGACAGGAAGAGACCCAGTACTTC
CDR3 protein: CAISPGQEETQYF

J gene: TRBJ1-1
clone size: -
D gene: -
V gene: TRBV27
CDR3 DNA: TGTACCAGCAGAAAAGATGGCCTCCGGGGTATCAACACTGAAGCTTTCTTT
CDR3 protein: CTSRKDGLRGINTEAFF

J gene: TRBJ1-1
clone size: once
D gene: -
V gene: TRBV2
CDR3 DNA: TGTGCCAGCAGGCCGGGACCCTATAACACTGAAGCTTTCTTT
CDR3 protein: CASRPGPYNTEAFF

J gene: TRBJ2-5
clone size: -
D gene: -
V gene: TRBV15
CDR3 DNA: TGTGCCACCAGCAGAGTAGCAGGGATGGAGACCCAGTACTTC
CDR3 protein: CATSRVAGMETQYF

J gene: TRBJ2-3
clone size: -
D gene: -
V gene: TRBV5-1
CDR3 DNA: TGCGCCAGCAGCACTGGGACACGCCCGGGCGATACGCAGTATTTT
CDR3 protein: CASSTGTRPGDTQYF

J gene: TRBJ2-7
clone size: -
D gene: TRBD1
V gene: TRBV20-1
CDR3 DNA: TGCAGTGCTGGCGGACAGGGGATATCCTACGAGCAGTACTTC
CDR3 protein: CSAGGQGISYEQYF

J gene: TRBJ2-3
clone size: -
D gene: TRBD1
V gene: TRBV7-3
CDR3 DNA: TGTGCCAGCAGCCCAGGGATTGCCAGGGGGTGGGGAGATACGCAGTATTTT
CDR3 protein: CASSPGIARGWGDTQYF

J gene: TRBJ2-1
clone size: -
D gene: TRBD2
V gene: TRBV7-9
CDR3 DNA: TGTGCCAGCAGCTTGGGGGGAGGGCCTGGTGAGCAGTTCTTC
CDR3 protein: CASSLGGGPGEQFF

J gene: TRBJ2-3
clone size: -
D gene: -
V gene: TRBV7-2
CDR3 DNA: TGTGCCGGCAGCTGGGGGTCGGACTCCTTTGGAGATACGCAGTATTTT
CDR3 protein: CAGSWGSDSFGDTQYF